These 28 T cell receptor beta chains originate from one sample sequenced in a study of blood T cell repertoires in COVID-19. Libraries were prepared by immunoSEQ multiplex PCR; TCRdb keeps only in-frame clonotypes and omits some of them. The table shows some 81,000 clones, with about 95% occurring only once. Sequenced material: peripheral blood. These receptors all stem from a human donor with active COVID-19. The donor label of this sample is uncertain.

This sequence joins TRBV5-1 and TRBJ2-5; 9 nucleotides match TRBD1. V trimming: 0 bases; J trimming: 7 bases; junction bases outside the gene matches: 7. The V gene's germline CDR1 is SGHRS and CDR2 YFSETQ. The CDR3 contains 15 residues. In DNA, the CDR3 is TGCGCCAGCAGCTTGGGGGACAGGGCAATAGTGACCCAGTACTTC. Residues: CASSLGDRAIVTQYF.

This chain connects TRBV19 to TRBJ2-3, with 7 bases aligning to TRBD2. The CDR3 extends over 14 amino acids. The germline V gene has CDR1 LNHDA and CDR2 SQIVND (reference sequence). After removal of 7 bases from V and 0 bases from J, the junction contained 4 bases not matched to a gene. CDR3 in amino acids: CASTLAASTDTQYF. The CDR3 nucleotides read TGTGCCAGTACCCTAGCGGCGAGCACAGATACGCAGTATTTT.

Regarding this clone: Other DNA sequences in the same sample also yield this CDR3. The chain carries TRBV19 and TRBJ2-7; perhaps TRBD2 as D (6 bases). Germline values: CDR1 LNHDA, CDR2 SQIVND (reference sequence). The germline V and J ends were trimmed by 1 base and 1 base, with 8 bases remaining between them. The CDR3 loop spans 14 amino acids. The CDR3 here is CASSIGGGSYEQYF. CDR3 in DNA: TGTGCCAGTAGTATAGGGGGAGGATCCTACGAGCAGTACTTC.

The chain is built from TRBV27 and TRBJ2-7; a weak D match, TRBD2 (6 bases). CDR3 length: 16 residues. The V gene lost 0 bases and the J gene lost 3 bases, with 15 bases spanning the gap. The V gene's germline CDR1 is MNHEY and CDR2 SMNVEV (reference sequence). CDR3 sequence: CASSLSLGTLNYEQYF. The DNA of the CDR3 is TGTGCCAGCAGTTTATCTCTCGGGACTTTGAACTACGAGCAGTACTTC.

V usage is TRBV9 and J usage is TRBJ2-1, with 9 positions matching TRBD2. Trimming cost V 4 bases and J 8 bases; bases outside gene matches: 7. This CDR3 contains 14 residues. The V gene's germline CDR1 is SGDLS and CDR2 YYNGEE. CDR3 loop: CASSPRLAGYEQFF. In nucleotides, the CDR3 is TGTGCCAGCAGCCCCCGGCTAGCGGGGTATGAGCAGTTCTTC.

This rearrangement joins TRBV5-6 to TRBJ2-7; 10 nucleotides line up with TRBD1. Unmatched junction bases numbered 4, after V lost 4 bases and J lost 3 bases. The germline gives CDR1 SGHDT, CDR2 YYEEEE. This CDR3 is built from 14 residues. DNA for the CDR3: TGTGCCAGCAGCAGGGGACAGGGGTTCTACGAGCAGTACTTC. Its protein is CASSRGQGFYEQYF.

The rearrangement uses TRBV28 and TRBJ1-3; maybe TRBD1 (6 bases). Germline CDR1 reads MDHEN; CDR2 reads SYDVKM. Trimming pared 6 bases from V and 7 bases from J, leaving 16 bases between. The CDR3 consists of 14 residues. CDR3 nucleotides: TGTGCCAGCAGCCTAGGCCCGCAGGGGAACACCATATATTTT. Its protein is CASSLGPQGNTIYF.

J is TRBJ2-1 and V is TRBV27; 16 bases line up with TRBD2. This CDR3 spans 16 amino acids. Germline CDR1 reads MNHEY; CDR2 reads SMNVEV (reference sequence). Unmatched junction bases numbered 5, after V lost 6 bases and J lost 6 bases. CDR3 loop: CASRGLAGGPANEQFF. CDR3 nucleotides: TGTGCCAGCAGGGGACTAGCGGGGGGGCCGGCCAATGAGCAGTTCTTC.

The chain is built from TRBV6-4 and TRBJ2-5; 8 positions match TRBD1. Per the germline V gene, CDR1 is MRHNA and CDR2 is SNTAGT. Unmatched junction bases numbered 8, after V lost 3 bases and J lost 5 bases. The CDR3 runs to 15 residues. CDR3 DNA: TGTGCCAGCAGTGAGGTGGCAGGGGGCAGGGAGACCCAGTACTTC. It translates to CASSEVAGGRETQYF.

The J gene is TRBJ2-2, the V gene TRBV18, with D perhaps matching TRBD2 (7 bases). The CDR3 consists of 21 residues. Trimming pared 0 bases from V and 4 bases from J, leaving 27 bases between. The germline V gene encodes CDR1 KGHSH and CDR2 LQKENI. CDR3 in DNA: TGTGCCAGCTCACCACCGGGAAAGTACAGGGTCGGCGGGAGAACCACCGGGGAGCTGTTTTTT. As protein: CASSPPGKYRVGGRTTGELFF.

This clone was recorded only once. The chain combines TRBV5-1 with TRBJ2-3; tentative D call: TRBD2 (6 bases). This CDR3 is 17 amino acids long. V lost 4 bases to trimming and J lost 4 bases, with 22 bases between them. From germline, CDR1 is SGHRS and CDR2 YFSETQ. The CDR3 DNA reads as TGCGCCAGCAGCACCTCCCTAGGCTCCTCGGGGGCAGATACGCAGTATTTT. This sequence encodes CASSTSLGSSGADTQYF.

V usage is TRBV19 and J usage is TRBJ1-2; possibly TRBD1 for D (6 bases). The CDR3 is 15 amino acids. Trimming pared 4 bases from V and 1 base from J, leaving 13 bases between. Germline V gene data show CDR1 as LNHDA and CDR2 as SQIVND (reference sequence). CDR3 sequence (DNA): TGTGCCAGTAGTAATCAGGGGAGTGATAACTATGGCTACACCTTC. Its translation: CASSNQGSDNYGYTF.

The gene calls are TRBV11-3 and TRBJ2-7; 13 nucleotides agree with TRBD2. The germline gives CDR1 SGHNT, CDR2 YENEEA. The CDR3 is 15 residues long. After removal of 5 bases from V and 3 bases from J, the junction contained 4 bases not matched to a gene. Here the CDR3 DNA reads TGTGCCAGCAGCCGGGGACTAGCGGGGCGCTACGAGCAGTACTTC. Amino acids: CASSRGLAGRYEQYF.

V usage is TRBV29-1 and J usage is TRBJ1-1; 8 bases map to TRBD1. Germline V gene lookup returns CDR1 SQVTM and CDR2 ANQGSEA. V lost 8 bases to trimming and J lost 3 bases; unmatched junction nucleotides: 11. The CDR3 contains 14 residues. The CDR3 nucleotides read TGCAGCATCAGGGGGCTGGTACGGGACACTGAAGCTTTCTTT. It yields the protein CSIRGLVRDTEAFF.

The CDR3 sequence is CASSWGQERMNTEAFF. CDR3 in DNA: TGTGCCAGCAGTTGGGGACAGGAAAGAATGAACACTGAAGCTTTCTTT. The chain couples TRBV6-5 to TRBJ1-1; TRBD1 matches at 8 bases. Germline CDR1 MNHEY, CDR2 SVGAGI. After removal of 4 bases from V and 0 bases from J, the junction contained 7 bases not matched to a gene. The CDR3 covers 16 residues.

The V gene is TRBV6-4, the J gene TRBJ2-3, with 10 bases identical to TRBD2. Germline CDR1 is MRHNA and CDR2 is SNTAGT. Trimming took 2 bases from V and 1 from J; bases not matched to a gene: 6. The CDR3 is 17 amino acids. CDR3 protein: CASSDLAGVAGTDTQYF. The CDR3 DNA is TGTGCCAGCAGTGACCTAGCGGGAGTCGCGGGCACAGATACGCAGTATTTT.

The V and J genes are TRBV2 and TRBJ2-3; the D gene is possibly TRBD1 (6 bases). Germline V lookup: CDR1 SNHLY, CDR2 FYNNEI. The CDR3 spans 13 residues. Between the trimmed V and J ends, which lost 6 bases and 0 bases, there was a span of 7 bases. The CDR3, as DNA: TGTGCCAGCAGCGGACAGAGCACAGATACGCAGTATTTT. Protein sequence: CASSGQSTDTQYF.

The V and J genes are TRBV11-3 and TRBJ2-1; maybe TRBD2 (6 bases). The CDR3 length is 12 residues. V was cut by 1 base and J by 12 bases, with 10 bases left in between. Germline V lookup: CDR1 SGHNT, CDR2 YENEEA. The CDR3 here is CASSLVGGTQFF. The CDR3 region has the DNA TGTGCCAGCAGCTTAGTAGGAGGGACGCAGTTCTTC.

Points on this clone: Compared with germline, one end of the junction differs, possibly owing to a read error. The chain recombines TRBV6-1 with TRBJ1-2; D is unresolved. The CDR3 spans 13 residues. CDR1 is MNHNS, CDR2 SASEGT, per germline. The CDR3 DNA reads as TGTGCCAGCACTGAAAATGGTCGAGATGGCTACACCTTC. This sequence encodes CASTENGRDGYTF.

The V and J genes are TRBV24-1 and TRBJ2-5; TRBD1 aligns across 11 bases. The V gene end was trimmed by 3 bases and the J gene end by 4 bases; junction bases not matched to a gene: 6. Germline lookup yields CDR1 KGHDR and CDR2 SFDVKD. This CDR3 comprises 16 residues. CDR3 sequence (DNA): TGTGCCACCAGTGATCGTTCGGACAGGGGGCGAGAGACCCAGTACTTC. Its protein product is CATSDRSDRGRETQYF.

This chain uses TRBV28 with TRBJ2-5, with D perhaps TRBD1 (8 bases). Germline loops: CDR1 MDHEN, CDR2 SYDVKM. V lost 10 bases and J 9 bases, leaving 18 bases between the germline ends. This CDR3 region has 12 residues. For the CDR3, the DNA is TGTGCCATCGGACAGGGACTATCGGCCCAGTACTTC. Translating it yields CAIGQGLSAQYF.

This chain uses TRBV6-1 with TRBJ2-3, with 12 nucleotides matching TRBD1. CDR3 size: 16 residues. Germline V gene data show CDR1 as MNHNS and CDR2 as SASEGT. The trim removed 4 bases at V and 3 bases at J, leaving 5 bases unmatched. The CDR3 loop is CASSGRGQGATDTQYF. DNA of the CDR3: TGTGCCAGCAGTGGTCGGGGACAGGGGGCTACAGATACGCAGTATTTT.

Here the CDR3 DNA reads TGTGCTAGGCGCCTCTTTTCGGAGATTAGGAGGCAGCCCCAGCATTTT. Its protein is CARRLFSEIRRQPQHF. This sequence joins TRBV7-7 and TRBJ1-5; D unclear. There are 16 residues in the CDR3. Germline V gives CDR1 SSHAT, CDR2 FNYEAQ (reference sequence).

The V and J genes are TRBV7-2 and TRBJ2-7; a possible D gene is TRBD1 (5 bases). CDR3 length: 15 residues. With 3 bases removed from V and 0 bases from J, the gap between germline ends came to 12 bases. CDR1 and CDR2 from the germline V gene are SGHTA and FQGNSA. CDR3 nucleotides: TGTGCCAGCAGCTTGGGGCAGGCTAGCTCCTACGAGCAGTACTTC. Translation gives CASSLGQASSYEQYF.

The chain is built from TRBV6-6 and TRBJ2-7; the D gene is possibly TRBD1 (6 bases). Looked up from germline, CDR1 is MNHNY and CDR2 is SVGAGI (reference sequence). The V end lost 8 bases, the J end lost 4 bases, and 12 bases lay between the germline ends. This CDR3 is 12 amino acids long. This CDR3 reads CASRLQGYEQYF. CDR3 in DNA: TGTGCCAGCCGTTTACAGGGATACGAGCAGTACTTC.

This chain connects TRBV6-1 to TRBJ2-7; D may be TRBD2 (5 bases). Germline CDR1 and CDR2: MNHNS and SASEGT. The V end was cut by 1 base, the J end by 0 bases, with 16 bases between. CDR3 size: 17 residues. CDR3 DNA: TGTGCCAGCAGTGAAGACTCCTCGGGGTGGAGCTCCTACGAGCAGTACTTC. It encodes CASSEDSSGWSSYEQYF.

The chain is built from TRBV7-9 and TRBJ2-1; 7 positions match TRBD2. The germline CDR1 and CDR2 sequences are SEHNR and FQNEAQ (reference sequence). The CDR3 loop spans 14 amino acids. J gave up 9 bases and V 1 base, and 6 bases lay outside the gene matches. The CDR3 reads CASSLGGGISEQFF. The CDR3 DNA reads TGTGCCAGCAGCTTAGGGGGAGGGATAAGTGAGCAGTTCTTC.

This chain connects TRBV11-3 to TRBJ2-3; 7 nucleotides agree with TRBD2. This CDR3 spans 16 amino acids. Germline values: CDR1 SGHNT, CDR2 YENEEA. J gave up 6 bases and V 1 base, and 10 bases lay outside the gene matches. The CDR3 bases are TGTGCCAGCAGCTTAGCAGGCGGGAGATCGGGGGATACGCAGTATTTT. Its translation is CASSLAGGRSGDTQYF.